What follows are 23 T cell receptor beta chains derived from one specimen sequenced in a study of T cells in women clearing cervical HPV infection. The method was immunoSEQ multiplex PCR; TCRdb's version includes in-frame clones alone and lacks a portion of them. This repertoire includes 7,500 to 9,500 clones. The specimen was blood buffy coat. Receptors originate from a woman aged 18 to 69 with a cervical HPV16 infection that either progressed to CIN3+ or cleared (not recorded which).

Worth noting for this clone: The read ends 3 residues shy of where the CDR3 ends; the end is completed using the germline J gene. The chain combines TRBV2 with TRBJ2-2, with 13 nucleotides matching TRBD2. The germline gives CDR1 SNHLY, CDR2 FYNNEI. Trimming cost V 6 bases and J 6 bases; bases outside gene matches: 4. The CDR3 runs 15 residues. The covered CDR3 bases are TGTGCCAGCAGGCCAGGACTAGCGGGGGCCGGGGAG. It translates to CASRPGLAGAGE. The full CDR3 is CASRPGLAGAGELFF.

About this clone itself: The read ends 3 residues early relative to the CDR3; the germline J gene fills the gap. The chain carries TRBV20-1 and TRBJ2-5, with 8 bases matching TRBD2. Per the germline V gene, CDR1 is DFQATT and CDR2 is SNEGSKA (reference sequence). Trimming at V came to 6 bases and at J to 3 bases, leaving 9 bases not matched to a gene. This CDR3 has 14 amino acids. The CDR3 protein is CSAANAGLEETQYF. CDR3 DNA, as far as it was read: TGCAGTGCCGCCAACGCGGGACTAGAAGAGACC.

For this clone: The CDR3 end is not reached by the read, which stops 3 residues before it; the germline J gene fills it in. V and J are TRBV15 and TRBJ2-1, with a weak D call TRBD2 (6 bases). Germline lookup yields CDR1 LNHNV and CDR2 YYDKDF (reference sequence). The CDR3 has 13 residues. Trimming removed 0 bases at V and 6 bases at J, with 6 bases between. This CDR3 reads CATSRERGNEQFF. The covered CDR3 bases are TGTGCCACCAGCAGAGAGCGGGGCAATGAG.

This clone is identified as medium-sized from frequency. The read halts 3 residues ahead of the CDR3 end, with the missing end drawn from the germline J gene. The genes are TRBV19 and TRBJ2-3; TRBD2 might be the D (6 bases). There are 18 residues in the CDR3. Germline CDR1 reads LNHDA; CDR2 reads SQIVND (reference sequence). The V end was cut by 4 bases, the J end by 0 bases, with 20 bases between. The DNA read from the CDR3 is TGTGCCAGTAGTAAGGCTGGGAGTAAGGGGACTAGCACAGATACG. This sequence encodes CASSKAGSKGTSTDT. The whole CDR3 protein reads CASSKAGSKGTSTDTQYF.

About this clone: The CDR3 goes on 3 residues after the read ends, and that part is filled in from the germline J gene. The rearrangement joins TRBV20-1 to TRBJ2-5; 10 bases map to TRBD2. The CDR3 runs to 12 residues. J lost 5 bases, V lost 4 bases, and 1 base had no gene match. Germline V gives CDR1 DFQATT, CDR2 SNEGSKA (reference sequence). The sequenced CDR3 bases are TGCAGTGCTATGACTAGCGGGGAGACC. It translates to CSAMTSGET. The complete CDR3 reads CSAMTSGETQYF.

The sequenced CDR3 bases are TGCGCCAGCAGCCAAGTAGACTCCTACAATGAG. It is translated as CASSQVDSYNE. The CDR3, in full, reads CASSQVDSYNEQFF. The chain is built from TRBV4-1 and TRBJ2-1; unclear D gene. Read sequence stops 3 residues before the CDR3 end, and the germline J gene provides the missing end. The germline V gene encodes CDR1 MGHRA and CDR2 YSYEKL. The CDR3 length is 14 residues. Deletions cut 1 base from V and 0 bases from J, with 4 bases between.

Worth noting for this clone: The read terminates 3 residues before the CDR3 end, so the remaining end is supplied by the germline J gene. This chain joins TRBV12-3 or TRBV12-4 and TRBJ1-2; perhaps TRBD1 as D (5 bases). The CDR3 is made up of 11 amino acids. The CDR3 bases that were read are TGTGCCAGCACCCTCAGGGAAGGC. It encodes CASTLREG. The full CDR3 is CASTLREGYTF.

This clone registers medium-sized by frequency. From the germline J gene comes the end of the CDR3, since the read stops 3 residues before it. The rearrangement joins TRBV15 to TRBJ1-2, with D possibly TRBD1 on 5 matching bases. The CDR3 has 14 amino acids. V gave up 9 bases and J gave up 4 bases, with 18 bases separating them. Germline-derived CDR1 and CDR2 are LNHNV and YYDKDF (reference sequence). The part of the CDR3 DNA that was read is TGTGCCACGAGGTCCGGGGGAGATCCCTATGGC. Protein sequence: CATRSGGDPYG. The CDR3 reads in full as CATRSGGDPYGYTF.

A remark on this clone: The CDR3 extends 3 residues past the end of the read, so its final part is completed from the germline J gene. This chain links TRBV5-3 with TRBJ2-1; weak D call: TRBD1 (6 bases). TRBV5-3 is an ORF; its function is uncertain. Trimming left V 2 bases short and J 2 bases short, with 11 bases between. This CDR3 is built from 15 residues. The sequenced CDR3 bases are TGTGCCAGAAGCTTCGGGACACCCACCTACAATGAG. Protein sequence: CARSFGTPTYNE. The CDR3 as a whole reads CARSFGTPTYNEQFF.

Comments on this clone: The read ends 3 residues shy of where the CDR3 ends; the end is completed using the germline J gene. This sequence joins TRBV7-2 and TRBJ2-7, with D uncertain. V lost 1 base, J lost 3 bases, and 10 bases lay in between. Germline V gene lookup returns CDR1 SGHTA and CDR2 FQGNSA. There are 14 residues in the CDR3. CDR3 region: CASSLGRQYYEQYF. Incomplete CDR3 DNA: TGTGCCAGCAGCTTAGGGCGGCAATACTACGAG.

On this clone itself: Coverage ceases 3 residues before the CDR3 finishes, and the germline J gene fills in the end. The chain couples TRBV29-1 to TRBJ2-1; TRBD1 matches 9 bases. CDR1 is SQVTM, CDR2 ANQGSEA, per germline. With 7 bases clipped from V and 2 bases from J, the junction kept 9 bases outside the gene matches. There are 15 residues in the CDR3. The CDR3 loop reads CSAEGRTGAYNEQFF. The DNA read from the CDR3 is TGCAGCGCCGAAGGTCGGACAGGGGCCTACAATGAG.

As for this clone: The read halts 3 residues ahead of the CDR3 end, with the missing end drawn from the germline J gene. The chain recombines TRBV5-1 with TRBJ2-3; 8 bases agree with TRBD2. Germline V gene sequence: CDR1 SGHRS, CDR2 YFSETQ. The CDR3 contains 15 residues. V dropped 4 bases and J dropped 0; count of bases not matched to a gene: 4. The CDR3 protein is CASSPLAGSTDTQYF. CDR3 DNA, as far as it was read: TGCGCCAGCAGCCCTTTAGCGGGGAGCACAGATACG.

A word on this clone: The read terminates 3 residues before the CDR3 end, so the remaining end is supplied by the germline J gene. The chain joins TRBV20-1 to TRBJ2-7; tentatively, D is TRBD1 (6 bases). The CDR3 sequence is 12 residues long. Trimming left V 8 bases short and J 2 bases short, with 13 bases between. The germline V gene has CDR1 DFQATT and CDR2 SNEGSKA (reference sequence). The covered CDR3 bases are TGCAGTCCCCGGACAGAGACCTACGAG. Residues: CSPRTETYE. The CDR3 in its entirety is CSPRTETYEQYF.

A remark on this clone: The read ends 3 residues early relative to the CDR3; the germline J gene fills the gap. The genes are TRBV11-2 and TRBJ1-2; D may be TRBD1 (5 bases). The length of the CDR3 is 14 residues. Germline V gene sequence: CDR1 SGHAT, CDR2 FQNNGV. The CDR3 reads CASSLESLDIGYTF. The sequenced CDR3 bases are TGTGCCAGCAGCTTAGAGAGTCTGGACATCGGC. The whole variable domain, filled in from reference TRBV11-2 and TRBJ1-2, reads EAGVAQSPRYKIIEKRQSVAFWCNPISGHATLYWYQQILGQGPKLLIQFQNNGVVDDSQLPKDRFSAERLKGVDSTLKIQPAKLEDSAVYLCASSLESLDIGYTFGSGTRLTVV.

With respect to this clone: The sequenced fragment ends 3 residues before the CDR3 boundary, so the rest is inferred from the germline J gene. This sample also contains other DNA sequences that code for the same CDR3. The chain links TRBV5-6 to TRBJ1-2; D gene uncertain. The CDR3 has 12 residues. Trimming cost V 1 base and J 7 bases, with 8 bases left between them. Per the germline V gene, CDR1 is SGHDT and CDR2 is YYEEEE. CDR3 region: CASSLILGGYTF. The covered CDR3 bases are TGTGCCAGCAGCTTGATACTCGGTGGC.

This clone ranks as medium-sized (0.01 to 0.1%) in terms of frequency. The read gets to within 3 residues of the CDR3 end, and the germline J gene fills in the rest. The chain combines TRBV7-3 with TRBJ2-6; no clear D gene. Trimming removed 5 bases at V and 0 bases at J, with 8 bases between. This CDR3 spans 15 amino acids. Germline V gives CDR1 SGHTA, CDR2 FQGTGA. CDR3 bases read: TGTGCCAGCAGCCCCCGGTTCTCTGGGGCCAACGTC. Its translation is CASSPRFSGANV. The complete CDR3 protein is CASSPRFSGANVLTF.

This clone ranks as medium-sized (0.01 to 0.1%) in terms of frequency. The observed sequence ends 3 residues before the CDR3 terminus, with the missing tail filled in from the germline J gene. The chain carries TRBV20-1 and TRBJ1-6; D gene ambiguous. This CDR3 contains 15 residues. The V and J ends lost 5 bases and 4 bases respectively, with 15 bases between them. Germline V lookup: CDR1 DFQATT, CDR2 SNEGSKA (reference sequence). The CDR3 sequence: CSAQAGNSYNSPLHF. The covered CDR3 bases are TGCAGTGCTCAGGCGGGAAACTCTTATAATTCACCC.

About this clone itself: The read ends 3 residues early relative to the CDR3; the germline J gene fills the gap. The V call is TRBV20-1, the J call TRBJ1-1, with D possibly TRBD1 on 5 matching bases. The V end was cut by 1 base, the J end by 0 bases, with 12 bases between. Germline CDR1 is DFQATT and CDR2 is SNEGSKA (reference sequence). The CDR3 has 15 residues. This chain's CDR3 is CSARGRRGLNTEAFF. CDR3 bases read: TGCAGTGCTAGAGGCCGGAGGGGCCTGAACACTGAA.

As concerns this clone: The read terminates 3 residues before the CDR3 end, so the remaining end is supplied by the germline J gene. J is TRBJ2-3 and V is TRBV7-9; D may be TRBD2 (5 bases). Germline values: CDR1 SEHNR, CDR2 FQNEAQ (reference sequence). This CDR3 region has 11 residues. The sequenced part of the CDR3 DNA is TGTGCCAGCAGCTACGGGGAGACG. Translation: CASSYGET. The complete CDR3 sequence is CASSYGETQYF. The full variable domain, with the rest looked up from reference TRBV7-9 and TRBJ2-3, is DTGVSQNPRHKITKRGQNVTFRCDPISEHNRLYWYRQTLGQGPEFLTYFQNEAQLEKSRLLSDRFSAERPKGSFSTLEIQRTEQGDSAMYLCASSYGETQYFGPGTRLTVL.

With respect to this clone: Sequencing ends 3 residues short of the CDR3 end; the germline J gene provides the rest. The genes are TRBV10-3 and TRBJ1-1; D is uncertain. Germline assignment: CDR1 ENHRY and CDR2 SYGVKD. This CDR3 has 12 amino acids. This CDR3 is CAISEPGFGAFF. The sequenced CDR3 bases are TGTGCCATCAGTGAGCCCGGGTTTGGA.

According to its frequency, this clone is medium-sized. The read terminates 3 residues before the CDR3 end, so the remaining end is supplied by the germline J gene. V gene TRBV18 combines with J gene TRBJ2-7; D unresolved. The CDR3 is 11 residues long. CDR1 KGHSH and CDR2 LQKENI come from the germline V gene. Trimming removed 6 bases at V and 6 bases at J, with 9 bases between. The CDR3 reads CASSQTGEQYF. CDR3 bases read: TGTGCCAGCTCTCAAACGGGCGAG.

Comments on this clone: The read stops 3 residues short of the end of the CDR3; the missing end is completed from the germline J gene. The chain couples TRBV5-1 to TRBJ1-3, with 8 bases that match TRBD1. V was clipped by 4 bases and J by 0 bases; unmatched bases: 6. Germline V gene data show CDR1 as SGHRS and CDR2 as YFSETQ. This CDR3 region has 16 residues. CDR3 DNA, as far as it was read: TGCGCCAGCAGCGTAACAGGGGGAGCCTCTGGAAACACC. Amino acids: CASSVTGGASGNT. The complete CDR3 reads CASSVTGGASGNTIYF.

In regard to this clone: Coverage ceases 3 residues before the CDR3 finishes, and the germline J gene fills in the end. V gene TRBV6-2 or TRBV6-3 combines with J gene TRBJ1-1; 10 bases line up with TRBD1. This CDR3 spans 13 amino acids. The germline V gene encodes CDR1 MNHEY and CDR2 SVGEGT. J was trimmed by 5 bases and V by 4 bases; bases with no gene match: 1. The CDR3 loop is CASSSDRGTEAFF. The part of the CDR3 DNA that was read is TGTGCCAGCAGTTCGGACAGGGGGACTGAA.